This note documents a single T cell receptor beta chain sequence. This sample is part of a study of CD8+CD57+ T cells in acquired aplastic anemia. The wider study: Sorted CD4+ and CD8+ cell DNA averaged around 3.3 ug.

This CDR3 contains 13 residues. V was trimmed by 6 bases and J by 6 bases, leaving 17 bases between them. The germline V gene has CDR1 DFQATT and CDR2 SNEGSKA (reference sequence). Template material for TCR beta VDJ and CDR3 profiling consisted of genomic DNA. Each CDR3 protein gets one entry after TCRdb re-called the reads with MiXCR. The sample contains 150,000 to 200,000 distinct CDR3 sequences, under 70% of which appear only once. The clonotype was recovered from a human donor with severe aplastic anemia or a healthy control (not recorded which). The chain recombines TRBV20-1 with TRBJ1-1; D gene uncertain. The specimen sequenced was sorted CD4+, CD8+, or CD8+CD57+ T cells (not recorded which) from PBMCs. CDR3 nucleotide sequence: TGCAGTGCCGATACTGCCCGGGATCCTGAAGCTTTCTTT. It yields the protein CSADTARDPEAFF.